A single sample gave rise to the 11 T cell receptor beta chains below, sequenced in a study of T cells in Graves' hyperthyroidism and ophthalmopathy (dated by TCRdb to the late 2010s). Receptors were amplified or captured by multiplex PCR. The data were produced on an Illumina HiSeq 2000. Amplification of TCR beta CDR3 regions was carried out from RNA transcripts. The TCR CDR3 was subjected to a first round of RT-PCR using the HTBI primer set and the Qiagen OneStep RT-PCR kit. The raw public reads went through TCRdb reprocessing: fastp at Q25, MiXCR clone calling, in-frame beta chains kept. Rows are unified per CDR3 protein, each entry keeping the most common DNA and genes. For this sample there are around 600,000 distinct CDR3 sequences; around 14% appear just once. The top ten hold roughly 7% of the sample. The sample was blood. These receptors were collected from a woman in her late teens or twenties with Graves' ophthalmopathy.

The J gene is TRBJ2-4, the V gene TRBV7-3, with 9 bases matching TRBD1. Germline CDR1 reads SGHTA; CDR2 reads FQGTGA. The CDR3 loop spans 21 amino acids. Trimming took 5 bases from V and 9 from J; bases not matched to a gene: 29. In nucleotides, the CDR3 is TGTGCCAGCAGCCAAGATCCCCGAGTATTACAATACAGGGGGCGCGTGGGCATTCAGTACTTC. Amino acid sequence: CASSQDPRVLQYRGRVGIQYF.

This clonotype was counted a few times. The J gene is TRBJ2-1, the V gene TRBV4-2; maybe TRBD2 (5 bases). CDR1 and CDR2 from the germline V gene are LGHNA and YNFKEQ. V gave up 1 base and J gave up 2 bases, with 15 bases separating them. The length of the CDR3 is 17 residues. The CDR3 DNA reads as TGTGCCAGCAGCCAAGCCCATTGGAGGTTCCCCTACAATGAGCAGTTCTTC. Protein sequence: CASSQAHWRFPYNEQFF.

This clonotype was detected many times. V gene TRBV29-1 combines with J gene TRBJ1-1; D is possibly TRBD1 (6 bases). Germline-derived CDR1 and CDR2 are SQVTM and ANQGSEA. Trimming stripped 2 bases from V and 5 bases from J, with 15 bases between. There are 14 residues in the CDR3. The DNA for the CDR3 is TGCAGCGTTGAAACGGAGGGGGTCGGGACTGAAGCTTTCTTT. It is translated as CSVETEGVGTEAFF.

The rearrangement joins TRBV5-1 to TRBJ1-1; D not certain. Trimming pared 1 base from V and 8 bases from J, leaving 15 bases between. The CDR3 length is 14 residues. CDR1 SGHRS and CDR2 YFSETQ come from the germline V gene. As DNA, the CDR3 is TGCGCCAGCAGCTTGTTCCCGGGAGCCGGAGAAGCTTTCTTT. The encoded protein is CASSLFPGAGEAFF.

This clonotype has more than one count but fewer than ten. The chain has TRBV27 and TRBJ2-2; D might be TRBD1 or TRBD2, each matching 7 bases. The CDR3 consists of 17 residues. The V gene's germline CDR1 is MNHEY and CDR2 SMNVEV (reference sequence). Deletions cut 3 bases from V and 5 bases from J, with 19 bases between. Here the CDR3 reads CASSFSLRQGGTGELFF. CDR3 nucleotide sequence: TGTGCCAGCAGTTTCTCCCTCAGACAGGGAGGGACCGGGGAGCTGTTTTTT.

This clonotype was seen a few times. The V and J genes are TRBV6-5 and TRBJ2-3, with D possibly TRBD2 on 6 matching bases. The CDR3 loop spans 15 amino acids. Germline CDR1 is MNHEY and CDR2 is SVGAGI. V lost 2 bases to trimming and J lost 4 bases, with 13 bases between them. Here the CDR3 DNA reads TGTGCCAGCAGTTACAGGGAGGATCGGGCAGATACGCAGTATTTT. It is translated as CASSYREDRADTQYF.

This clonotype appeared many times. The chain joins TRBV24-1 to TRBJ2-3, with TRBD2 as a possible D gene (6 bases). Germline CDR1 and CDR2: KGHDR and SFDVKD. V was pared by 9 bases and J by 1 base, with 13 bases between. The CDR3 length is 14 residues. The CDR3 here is CATSRDSGTDTQYF. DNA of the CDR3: TGTGCCACCTCGCGGGATTCGGGCACAGATACGCAGTATTTT.

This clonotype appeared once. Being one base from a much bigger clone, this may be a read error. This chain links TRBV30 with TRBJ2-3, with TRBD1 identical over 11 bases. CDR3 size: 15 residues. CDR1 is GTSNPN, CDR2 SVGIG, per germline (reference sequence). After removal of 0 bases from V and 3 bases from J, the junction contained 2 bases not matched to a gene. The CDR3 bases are TGTGCCTGGAGTGTGGGACAGGGGGGAACAGATACGCAGTATTTT. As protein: CAWSVGQGGTDTQYF. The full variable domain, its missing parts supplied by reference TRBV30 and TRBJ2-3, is SQTIHQWPATLVQPVGSPLSLECTVEGTSNPNLYWYRQAAGRGLQLLFYSVGIGQISSEVPQNLSASRPQDRQFILSSKKLLLSDSGFYLCAWSVGQGGTDTQYFGPGTRLTVL.

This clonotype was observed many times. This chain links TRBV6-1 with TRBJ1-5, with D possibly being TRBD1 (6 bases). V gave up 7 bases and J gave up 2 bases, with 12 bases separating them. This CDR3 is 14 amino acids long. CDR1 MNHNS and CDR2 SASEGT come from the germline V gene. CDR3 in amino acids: CASTGEVGNQPQHF. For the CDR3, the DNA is TGTGCCAGCACAGGGGAGGTTGGCAATCAGCCCCAGCATTTT.

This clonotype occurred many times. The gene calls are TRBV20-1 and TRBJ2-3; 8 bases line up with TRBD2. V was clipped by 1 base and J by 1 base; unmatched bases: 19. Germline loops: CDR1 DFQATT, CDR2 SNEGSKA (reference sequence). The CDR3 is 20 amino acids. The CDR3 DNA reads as TGCAGTGCTAGAGCCTCAAAACTAGCGGACCCTCTAAGGGGCACAGATACGCAGTATTTT. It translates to CSARASKLADPLRGTDTQYF.

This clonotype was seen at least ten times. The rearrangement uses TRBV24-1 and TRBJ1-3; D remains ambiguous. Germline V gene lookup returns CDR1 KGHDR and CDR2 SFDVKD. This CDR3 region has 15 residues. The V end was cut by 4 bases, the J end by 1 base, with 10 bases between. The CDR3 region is CATSDSGLSGNTIYF. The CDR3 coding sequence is TGTGCCACCAGTGACTCGGGTCTGTCTGGAAACACCATATATTTT.